This T cell receptor beta chain emerged from a study of OX40 agonist ivuxolimab in advanced cancers. In the study overall: An agonistic anti-OX40 (CD134) antibody, ivuxolimab, was used to treat the patients. Allowance was made for prior anti-PD-1, anti-PD-L1 or anti-CTLA-4 therapy, and 35% to 40% had some.

Clones were sequenced by immunoSEQ multiplex PCR, and TCRdb holds only the in-frame ones, with some missing. There are about 150,000 clones in the sample; 85% to 95% occur only once, and more than 1% lies in the top ten. Worth noting for this clone: Its target is not known.

Points from the study as a whole: At doses 0.1 to 3.0 mg/kg, CD4+ and CD8+ clones expanded.

This CDR3 region has 11 residues. Looked up from germline, CDR1 is DFQATT and CDR2 is SNEGSKA (reference sequence). The V end was cut by 6 bases, the J end by 6 bases, with 8 bases between. The TCR originated in an adult with an advanced solid tumor such as melanoma, head and neck, liver or kidney cancer. The sequencing here drew on CD4+ or CD8+ T cells sorted from blood, taken in a trial of the OX40 agonist ivuxolimab. The rearrangement links TRBV20-1 to TRBJ1-4, with unresolved D. The CDR3: CSAGIYEKLFF. The CDR3 nucleotides read TGCAGTGCCGGAATATATGAAAAACTGTTTTTT.